Listed below are T cell receptor beta chains from one sample, sequenced in a study of blood T cell repertoires in COVID-19. Using immunoSEQ multiplex PCR, the repertoire was profiled, and TCRdb retains in-frame clones only, with some absent. This sample has approximately 210,000 clones; roughly 84% occur once, and the top ten carry about 10%. Sequencing was carried out using peripheral blood. The source of these receptors is a woman aged 80 or over with COVID-19, enrolled during active disease. CDR3s include the opening cysteine and the closing phenylalanine or tryptophan. A D gene is named only where the DNA matches it firmly. Clone size is shown for a subset of rows, as once, few, many or a class of expanded clone.

v_call	d_call	j_call	clone_size	cdr3_aa	cdr3_nt
TRBV4-2	NA	TRBJ1-2	NA	CASSQDLDRMYGYTF	TGTGCCAGCAGCCAAGACCTAGACCGTATGTATGGCTACACCTTC
TRBV11-2	TRBD2	TRBJ2-7	NA	CASSPGGYEQYF	TGTGCCAGCAGCCCCGGGGGGTACGAGCAGTACTTC
TRBV2	TRBD1	TRBJ1-5	NA	CASSAGRGAQPQHF	TGTGCCAGCAGTGCGGGCAGGGGGGCTCAGCCCCAGCATTTT
TRBV28	TRBD1	TRBJ1-2	NA	CASSLLRGVGYGYTF	TGTGCCAGCAGCCTTCTCAGGGGGGTCGGCTATGGCTACACCTTC
TRBV5-5	TRBD1	TRBJ1-4	NA	CASSLMEQGAREKLFF	TGTGCCAGCAGCTTGATGGAACAGGGGGCGCGTGAAAAACTGTTTTTT
TRBV7-2	NA	TRBJ2-7	NA	CASSFNYEQYF	TGTGCCAGCAGCTTTAACTACGAGCAGTACTTC
TRBV27	TRBD2	TRBJ2-4	NA	CASPPRGLAGGIPSKNIQYF	TGTGCCAGCCCCCCTAGGGGACTAGCGGGGGGAATCCCGTCCAAAAACATTCAGTACTTC
TRBV7-2	NA	TRBJ1-1	once	CASSLYQGRTEAFF	TGTGCCAGCAGCTTATATCAGGGAAGGACTGAAGCTTTCTTT
TRBV12-3/TRBV12-4	NA	TRBJ1-5	NA	CASEGEDQPQHF	TGTGCCAGCGAAGGGGAGGATCAGCCCCAGCATTTT
TRBV19	TRBD2	TRBJ2-2	once	CASASGGARTGELFF	TGTGCCAGCGCTAGCGGGGGGGCCAGAACCGGGGAGCTGTTTTTT
TRBV5-1	TRBD1	TRBJ2-7	NA	CASSSTGTGGNEQYF	TGCGCCAGCAGCTCTACCGGGACAGGGGGCAACGAGCAGTACTTC
TRBV6-5	TRBD1	TRBJ2-3	NA	CASSYSTGPSTDTQYF	TGTGCCAGCAGTTACTCGACAGGGCCTAGCACAGATACGCAGTATTTT
TRBV19	NA	TRBJ1-6	NA	CASRQDGNSPLHF	TGTGCCAGCCGACAGGACGGCAATTCACCCCTCCACTTT
TRBV14	NA	TRBJ2-1	NA	CASSQYRAYNEQFF	TGTGCCAGCAGCCAATACAGGGCCTACAATGAGCAGTTCTTC
TRBV5-6	NA	TRBJ1-1	NA	CASSLYETEAFF	TGTGCCAGCAGCTTGTATGAGACTGAAGCTTTCTTT
TRBV5-1	TRBD1	TRBJ2-7	few	CASRRGPSSYEQYF	TGCGCCAGCCGCAGGGGGCCCTCCTCCTACGAGCAGTACTTC
TRBV6-2/TRBV6-3	TRBD2	TRBJ2-7	NA	CASSFLAANEQYF	TGTGCCAGCAGTTTTCTAGCGGCGAACGAGCAGTACTTC
TRBV24-1	TRBD2	TRBJ2-1	NA	CATSANSGGIQWGTEQFF	TGTGCCACCAGTGCGAATAGCGGGGGGATCCAATGGGGGACTGAGCAGTTCTTC
TRBV3-1/TRBV3-2	NA	TRBJ1-1	once	CASSQVAGAEAFF	TGTGCCAGCAGCCAAGTAGCAGGGGCTGAAGCTTTCTTT
TRBV5-8	TRBD2	TRBJ2-1	NA	CASSLVRAGSSYNEQFF	TGTGCCAGCAGCTTGGTACGAGCGGGGAGCTCCTACAATGAGCAGTTCTTC
TRBV2	TRBD1	TRBJ1-1	NA	CASRRTGETEAFF	TGTGCCAGCAGGAGGACAGGGGAGACTGAAGCTTTCTTT
TRBV24-1	NA	TRBJ2-5	NA	CATSDPVGQTQETQYF	TGTGCCACCAGTGACCCCGTCGGACAGACCCAAGAGACCCAGTACTTC
TRBV18	NA	TRBJ1-1	NA	CASSPPPPGEAFF	TGTGCCAGCTCACCACCGCCCCCGGGTGAAGCTTTCTTT
TRBV11-2	NA	TRBJ2-3	NA	CASSLLMDTQYF	TGTGCCAGCAGCTTACTTATGGATACGCAGTATTTT
TRBV7-2	NA	TRBJ1-1	once	CASSSRVGGTEAFF	TGTGCCAGCAGCTCAAGGGTGGGAGGCACTGAAGCTTTCTTT
TRBV6-2/TRBV6-3	TRBD1	TRBJ2-7	once	CASSPTRDRGSYEQYF	TGTGCCAGCAGCCCCACCCGGGACAGGGGCTCCTACGAGCAGTACTTC
TRBV5-1	TRBD1	TRBJ2-3	NA	CASGPTGGNADTQYF	TGCGCCAGCGGTCCGACAGGGGGGAATGCAGATACGCAGTATTTT
TRBV5-1	TRBD2	TRBJ2-3	NA	CASSPQTSGLTDTQYF	TGCGCCAGCAGCCCTCAAACTAGCGGGCTCACAGATACGCAGTATTTT
TRBV5-8	NA	TRBJ1-6	NA	CASNSFWSPLHF	TGTGCCAGCAATAGTTTTTGGTCACCCCTCCACTTT
TRBV6-5	TRBD2	TRBJ2-2	NA	CASSLRGSNTGELFF	TGTGCCAGCAGTTTGCGGGGGTCGAACACCGGGGAGCTGTTTTTT
TRBV27	TRBD2	TRBJ2-1	NA	CASKGSGGAKNEQFF	TGTGCCAGCAAGGGAAGCGGGGGGGCTAAAAATGAGCAGTTCTTC
TRBV3-1/TRBV3-2	NA	TRBJ1-2	NA	CASSQLLFGSYTF	TGTGCCAGCAGCCAATTGCTCTTCGGGTCCTACACCTTC
TRBV5-4	TRBD2	TRBJ2-3	NA	CASSFPLAGGTDTQYF	TGTGCCAGCAGCTTTCCCCTAGCGGGGGGCACAGATACGCAGTATTTT
TRBV4-1	NA	TRBJ2-2	few	CASSQERDRYTGELFF	TGCGCCAGCAGCCAAGAGCGGGACAGATACACCGGGGAGCTGTTTTTT
TRBV4-1	TRBD1	TRBJ1-2	NA	CASSLNSGTGGEGYTF	TGCGCCAGCAGCCTAAACTCCGGGACAGGGGGCGAGGGCTACACCTTC
TRBV15	TRBD1	TRBJ1-2	NA	CATRGDRDYGYTF	TGTGCCACCAGGGGGGACAGGGACTATGGCTACACCTTC
TRBV14	NA	TRBJ1-2	NA	CASSQDTGNYGYTF	TGTGCCAGCAGCCAAGATACAGGAAACTATGGCTACACCTTC
TRBV28	NA	TRBJ2-5	NA	CATTVSGGARQETQYF	TGTGCCACCACAGTTAGTGGCGGGGCGAGGCAAGAGACCCAGTACTTC
TRBV4-3	TRBD1	TRBJ2-6	NA	CASSPRTGGFNVLTF	TGCGCCAGCAGCCCGCGGACAGGGGGATTCAACGTCCTGACTTTC
TRBV7-9	NA	TRBJ2-7	NA	CASSSKSAAYEQYF	TGTGCCAGCAGCTCTAAATCCGCGGCCTACGAGCAGTACTTC
TRBV11-2	NA	TRBJ1-1	NA	CASSSQGTTEAFF	TGTGCCAGCAGCTCCCAGGGAACCACTGAAGCTTTCTTT